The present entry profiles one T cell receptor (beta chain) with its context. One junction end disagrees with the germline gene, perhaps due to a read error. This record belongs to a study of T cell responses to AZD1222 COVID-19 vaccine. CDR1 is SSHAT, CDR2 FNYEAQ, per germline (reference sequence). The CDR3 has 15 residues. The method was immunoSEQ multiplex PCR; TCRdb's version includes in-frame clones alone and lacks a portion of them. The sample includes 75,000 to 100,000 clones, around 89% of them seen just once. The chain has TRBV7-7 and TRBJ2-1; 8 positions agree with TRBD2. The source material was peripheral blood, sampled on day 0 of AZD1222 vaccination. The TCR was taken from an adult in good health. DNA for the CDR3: TGTGCTAGCAGCCCCGGACTAGCAAAGAACAATGAGCAGTTCTTC. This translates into CASSPGLAKNNEQFF.